The clone carrying this TCR beta chain was detected only once. Antigen: not known. This entry is derived from a study of cytomegalovirus exposure and HLA in healthy donors. Study-wide findings and caveats: Researchers catalogued about 150 TCR beta chains as cytomegalovirus-associated. Presence/absence analyses rested on an assumption that sequencing depth was roughly uniform across donors.

The V end lost 6 bases, the J end lost 0 bases, and 8 bases lay between the germline ends. The CDR3 spans 12 residues. CDR1 SQVTM and CDR2 ANQGSEA come from the germline V gene. The study ran its PCR with 60 Vbeta and 13 Jbeta primers. Per the study methods: Unique TCR beta chains totaled some 80 million in a later count, with roughly 11 million of them shared. TCRdb keeps only in-frame clones here, not all; method: immunoSEQ multiplex PCR. Clonal size and the V and J genes are those of that table, whereas D and trimming came from the DNA. Of 35,000 to 40,000 clones listed, about 66% are singletons. Healthy bone marrow donors made up the cohort.

The source is a man in his forties or fifties in good health and CMV-seropositive. The chain employs TRBV29-1 and TRBJ1-1; D gene ambiguous. Sequenced material: PBMCs. Here the CDR3 DNA reads TGCAGCGTCCGGGGATTGAACACTGAAGCTTTCTTT. Its protein product is CSVRGLNTEAFF.